This T cell receptor (beta chain) was profiled in a study of T cells expressing NK-cell markers. The CDR3 runs 12 residues. Notes on the study in general: Four donors' CD3+CD56-NKG2C+ cells were dominated by the same clonotypes. A range of 1.0-7.0% of CD8+ T cells consisted of dominant NKG2C+ clonotypes in 5 to 7 donors.

Note on this clonotype: Its antigen is not identified.

TCRdb re-called the 5' RACE reads and shows each CDR3 protein once, DNA omitted. The repertoire table contains a few hundred thousand distinct CDR3 sequences. The sample was blood T cells: a sorted CD56 or NKG2C T cell subset, CD4+ or CD8+ T cells, or bulk PBMC T cells (not recorded which). The chain links TRBV12-3 or TRBV12-4 to TRBJ2-7; without DNA, the TCRdb call of TRBD2 cannot be checked. The sequence came from a man between 18 and 35 years old in good health. CDR3 in amino acids: CASKAGTYEQYF.